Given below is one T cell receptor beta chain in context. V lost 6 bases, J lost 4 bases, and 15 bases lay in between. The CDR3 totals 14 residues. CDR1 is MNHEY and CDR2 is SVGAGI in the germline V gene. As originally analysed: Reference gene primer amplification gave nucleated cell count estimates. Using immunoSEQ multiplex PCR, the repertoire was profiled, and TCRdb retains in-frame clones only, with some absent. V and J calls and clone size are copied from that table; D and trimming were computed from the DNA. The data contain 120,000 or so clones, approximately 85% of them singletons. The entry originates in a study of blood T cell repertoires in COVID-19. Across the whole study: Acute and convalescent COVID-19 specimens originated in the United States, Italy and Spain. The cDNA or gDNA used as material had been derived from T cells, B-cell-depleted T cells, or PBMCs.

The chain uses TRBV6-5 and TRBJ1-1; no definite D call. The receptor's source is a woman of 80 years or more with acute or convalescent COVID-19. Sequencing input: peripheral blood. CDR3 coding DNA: TGTGCCAGCAGAACAGAGTGGTCGAGCACTGAAGCTTTCTTT. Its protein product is CASRTEWSSTEAFF.